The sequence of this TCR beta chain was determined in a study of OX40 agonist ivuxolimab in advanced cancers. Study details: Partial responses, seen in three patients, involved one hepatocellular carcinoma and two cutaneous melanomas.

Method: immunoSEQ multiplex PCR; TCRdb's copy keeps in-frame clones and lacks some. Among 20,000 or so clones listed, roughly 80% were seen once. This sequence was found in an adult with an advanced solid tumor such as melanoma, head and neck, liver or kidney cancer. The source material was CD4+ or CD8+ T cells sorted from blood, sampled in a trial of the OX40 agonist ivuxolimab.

The CDR3 protein is CASRTTEGGNTIYF. CDR3 in DNA: TGTGCCAGCAGAACTACCGAGGGAGGAAACACCATATATTTT. This chain connects TRBV6-5 to TRBJ1-3; D is ambiguous. Per the germline V gene, CDR1 is MNHEY and CDR2 is SVGAGI. The CDR3 sequence is 14 residues long. V shed 6 bases and J shed 4 bases, with 13 bases lying between them.